This T cell receptor beta chain was sequenced in a study of early T cells in non-severe SARS-CoV-2 infection. Overall study: Sequencing was performed on bulk RNA from unsorted whole blood, leaving chains unpaired. The study's findings and limits: Matching with VDJdb favored anti-spike CD8 responses (missing private and CD4 specificities).

Tagging with unique molecular identifiers was applied to individual cDNA molecules. Each CDR3 protein gets one entry after TCRdb re-called the 5' RACE reads with MiXCR. The sample lists tens of thousands of distinct CDR3 sequences, under 6.5% occurring once. This clonotype qualifies as medium-sized (0.01 to 0.1%). The target antigen is unknown. This CDR3 has 13 amino acids. Germline V gene data show CDR1 as DFQATT and CDR2 as SNEGSKA (reference sequence). Trimming stripped 5 bases from V and 1 base from J, with 9 bases between. This TCR was sampled from an adult who was a healthcare worker with PCR-confirmed SARS-CoV-2 infection or an uninfected control (not recorded which). This chain joins TRBV20-1 and TRBJ1-5, with D unclear. The sequenced sample was whole blood. Written as DNA, the CDR3 is TGCAGTGCTGGTTGGCAGAGCAATCAGCCCCAGCATTTT. Translating gives CSAGWQSNQPQHF.